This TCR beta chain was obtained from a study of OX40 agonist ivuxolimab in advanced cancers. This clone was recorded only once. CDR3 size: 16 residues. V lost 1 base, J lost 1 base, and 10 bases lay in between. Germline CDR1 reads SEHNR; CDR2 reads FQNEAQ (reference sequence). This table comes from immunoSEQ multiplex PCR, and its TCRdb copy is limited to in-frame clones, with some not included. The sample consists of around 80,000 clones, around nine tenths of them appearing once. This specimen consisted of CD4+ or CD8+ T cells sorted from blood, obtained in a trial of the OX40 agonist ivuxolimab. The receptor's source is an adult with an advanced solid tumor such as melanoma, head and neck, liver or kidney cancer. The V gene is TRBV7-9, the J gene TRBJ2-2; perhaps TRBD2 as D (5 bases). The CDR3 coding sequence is TGTGCCAGCAGCTTAGAAGGCGGGCGGAACACCGGGGAGCTGTTTTTT. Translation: CASSLEGGRNTGELFF.